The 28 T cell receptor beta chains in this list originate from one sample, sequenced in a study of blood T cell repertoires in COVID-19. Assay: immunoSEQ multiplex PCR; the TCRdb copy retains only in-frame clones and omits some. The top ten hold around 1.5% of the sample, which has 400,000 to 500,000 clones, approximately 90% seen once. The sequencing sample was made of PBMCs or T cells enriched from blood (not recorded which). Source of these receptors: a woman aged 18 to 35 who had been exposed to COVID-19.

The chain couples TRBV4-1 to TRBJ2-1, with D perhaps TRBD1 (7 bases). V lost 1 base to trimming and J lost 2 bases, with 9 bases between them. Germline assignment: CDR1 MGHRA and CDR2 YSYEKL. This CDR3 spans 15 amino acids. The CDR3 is CASSQGGTAYNEQFF. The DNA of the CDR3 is TGCGCCAGCAGCCAAGGCGGGACAGCCTACAATGAGCAGTTCTTC.

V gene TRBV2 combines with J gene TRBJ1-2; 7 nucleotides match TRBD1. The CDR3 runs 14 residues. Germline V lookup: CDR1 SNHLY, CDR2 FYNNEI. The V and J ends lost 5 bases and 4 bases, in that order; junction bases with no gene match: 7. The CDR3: CASSTLGTAYGYTF. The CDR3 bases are TGTGCCAGCAGTACCCTAGGGACAGCCTATGGCTACACCTTC.

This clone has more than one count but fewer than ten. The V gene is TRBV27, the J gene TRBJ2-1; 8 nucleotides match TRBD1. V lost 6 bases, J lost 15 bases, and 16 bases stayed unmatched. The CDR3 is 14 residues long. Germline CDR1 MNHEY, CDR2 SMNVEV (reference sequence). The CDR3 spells CASSGQGATPGGFF. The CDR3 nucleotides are TGTGCCAGCAGCGGACAGGGAGCAACCCCCGGGGGGTTCTTC.

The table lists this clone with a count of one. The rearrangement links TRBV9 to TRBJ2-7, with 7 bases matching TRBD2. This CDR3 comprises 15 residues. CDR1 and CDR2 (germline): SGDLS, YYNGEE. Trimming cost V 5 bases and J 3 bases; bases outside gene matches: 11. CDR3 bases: TGTGCCAGCAGTCCGACGGGGGGACGGGACTACGAGCAGTACTTC. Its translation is CASSPTGGRDYEQYF.

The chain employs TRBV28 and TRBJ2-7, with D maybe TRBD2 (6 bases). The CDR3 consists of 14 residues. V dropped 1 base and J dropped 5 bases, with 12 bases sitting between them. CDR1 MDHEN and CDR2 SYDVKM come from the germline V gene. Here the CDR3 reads CASSLLEGSDEQYF. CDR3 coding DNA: TGTGCCAGCAGTTTATTGGAGGGGTCTGACGAGCAGTACTTC. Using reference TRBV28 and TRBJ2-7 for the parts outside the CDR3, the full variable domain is DVKVTQSSRYLVKRTGEKVFLECVQDMDHENMFWYRQDPGLGLRLIYFSYDVKMKEKGDIPEGYSVSREKKERFSLILESASTNQTSMYLCASSLLEGSDEQYFGPGTRLTVT.

The chain's CDR3 is CASSEAVGLSQPQHF. CDR3 bases: TGTGCCAGCAGTGAAGCGGTGGGGCTCAGTCAGCCCCAGCATTTT. The gene calls are TRBV2 and TRBJ1-5; D may be TRBD1 (5 bases). Germline assignment: CDR1 SNHLY and CDR2 FYNNEI. V lost 0 bases and J lost 6, with 12 bases in between. The CDR3 is 15 amino acids.

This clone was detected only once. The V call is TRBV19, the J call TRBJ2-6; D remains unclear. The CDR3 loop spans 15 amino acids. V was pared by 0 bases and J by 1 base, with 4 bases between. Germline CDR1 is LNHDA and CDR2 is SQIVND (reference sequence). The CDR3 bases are TGTGCCAGTAGTATAGACCTGTCTGGGGCCAACGTCCTGACTTTC. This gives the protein CASSIDLSGANVLTF.

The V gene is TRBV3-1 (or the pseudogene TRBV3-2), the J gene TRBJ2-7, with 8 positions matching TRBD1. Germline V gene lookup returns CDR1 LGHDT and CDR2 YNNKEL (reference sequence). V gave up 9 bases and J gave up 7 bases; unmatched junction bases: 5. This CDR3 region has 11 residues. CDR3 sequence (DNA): TGTGCCAGTGGACAGGGAGAAGAGCAGTACTTC. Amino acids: CASGQGEEQYF.

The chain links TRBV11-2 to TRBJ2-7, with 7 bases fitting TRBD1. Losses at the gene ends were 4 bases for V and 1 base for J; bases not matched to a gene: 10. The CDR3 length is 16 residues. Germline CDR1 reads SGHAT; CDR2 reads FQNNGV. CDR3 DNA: TGTGCCAGCAGCTACAATCCCGGGACAGCATCCTACGAGCAGTACTTC. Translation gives CASSYNPGTASYEQYF.

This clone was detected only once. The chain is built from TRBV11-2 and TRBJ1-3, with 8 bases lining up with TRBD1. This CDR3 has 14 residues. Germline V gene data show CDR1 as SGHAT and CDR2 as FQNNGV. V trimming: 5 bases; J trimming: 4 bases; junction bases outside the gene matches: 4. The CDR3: CASSPGGAGNTIYF. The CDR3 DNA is TGTGCCAGCAGCCCAGGGGGCGCGGGAAACACCATATATTTT.

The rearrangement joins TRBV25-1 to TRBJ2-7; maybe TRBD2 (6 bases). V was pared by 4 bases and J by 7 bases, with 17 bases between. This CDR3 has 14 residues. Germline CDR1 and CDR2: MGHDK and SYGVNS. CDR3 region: CASSGSGWRGEQYF. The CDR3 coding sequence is TGTGCCAGCAGTGGCTCAGGCTGGAGGGGAGAGCAGTACTTC.

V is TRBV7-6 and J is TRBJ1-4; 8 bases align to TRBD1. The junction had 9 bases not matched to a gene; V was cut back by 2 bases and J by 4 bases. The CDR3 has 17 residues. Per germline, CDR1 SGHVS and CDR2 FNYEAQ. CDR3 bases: TGTGCCAGCAGCTTACGGGCAGGGGGCGGAAGTAATGAAAAACTGTTTTTT. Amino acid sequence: CASSLRAGGGSNEKLFF.

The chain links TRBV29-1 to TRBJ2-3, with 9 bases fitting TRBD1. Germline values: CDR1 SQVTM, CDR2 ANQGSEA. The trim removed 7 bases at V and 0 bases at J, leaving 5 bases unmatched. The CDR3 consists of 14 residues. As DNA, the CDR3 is TGCAGCGGGGGGACAGGGACTAGCACAGATACGCAGTATTTT. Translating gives CSGGTGTSTDTQYF.

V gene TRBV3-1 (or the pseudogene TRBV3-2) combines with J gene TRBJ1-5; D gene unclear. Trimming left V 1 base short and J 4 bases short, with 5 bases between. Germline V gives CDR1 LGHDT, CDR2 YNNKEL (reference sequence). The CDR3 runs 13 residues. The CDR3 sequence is CASSQGGNQPQHF. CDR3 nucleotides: TGTGCCAGCAGCCAAGGAGGGAATCAGCCCCAGCATTTT.

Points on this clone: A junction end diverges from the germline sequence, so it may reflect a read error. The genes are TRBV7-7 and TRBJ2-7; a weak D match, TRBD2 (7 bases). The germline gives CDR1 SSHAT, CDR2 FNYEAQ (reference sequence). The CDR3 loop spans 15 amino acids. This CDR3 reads CASSLGGGPGYEQYF. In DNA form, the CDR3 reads TGTGCTAGCAGCTTAGGGGGGGGGCCCGGGTACGAGCAGTACTTC.

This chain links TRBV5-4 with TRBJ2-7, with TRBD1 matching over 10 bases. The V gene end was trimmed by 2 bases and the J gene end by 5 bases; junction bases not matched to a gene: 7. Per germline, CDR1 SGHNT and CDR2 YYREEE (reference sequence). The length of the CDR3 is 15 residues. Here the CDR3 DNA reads TGTGCCAGCAGCTTTGGGACAGGGGACACCCACGAGCAGTACTTC. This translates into CASSFGTGDTHEQYF.

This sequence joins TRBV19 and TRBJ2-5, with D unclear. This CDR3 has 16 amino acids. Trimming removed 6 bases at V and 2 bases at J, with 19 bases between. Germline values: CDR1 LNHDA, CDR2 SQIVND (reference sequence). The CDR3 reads CASSVRSPSLQETQYF. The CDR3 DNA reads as TGTGCCAGTAGCGTCCGGAGCCCCTCCCTTCAAGAGACCCAGTACTTC.

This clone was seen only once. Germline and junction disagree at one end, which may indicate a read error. DNA of the CDR3: TGTGCCGGCAGGGGGCTCAATCAGCCCCAGCATTTT. It specifies CAGRGLNQPQHF. The chain has TRBV11-2 and TRBJ1-5, with 8 bases aligning to TRBD1. The CDR3 is 12 amino acids. Germline assignment: CDR1 SGHAT and CDR2 FQNNGV. The full variable domain, with the rest looked up from reference TRBV11-2 and TRBJ1-5, is EAGVAQSPRYKIIEKRQSVAFWCNPISGHATLYWYQQILGQGPKLLIQFQNNGVVDDSQLPKDRFSAERLKGVDSTLKIQPAKLEDSAVYLCAGRGLNQPQHFGDGTRLSIL.

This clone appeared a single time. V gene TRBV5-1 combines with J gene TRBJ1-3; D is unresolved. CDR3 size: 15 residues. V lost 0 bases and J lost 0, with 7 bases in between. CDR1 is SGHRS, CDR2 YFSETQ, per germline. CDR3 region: CASSLGVYSGNTIYF. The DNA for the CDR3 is TGCGCCAGCAGCTTGGGAGTATACTCTGGAAACACCATATATTTT.

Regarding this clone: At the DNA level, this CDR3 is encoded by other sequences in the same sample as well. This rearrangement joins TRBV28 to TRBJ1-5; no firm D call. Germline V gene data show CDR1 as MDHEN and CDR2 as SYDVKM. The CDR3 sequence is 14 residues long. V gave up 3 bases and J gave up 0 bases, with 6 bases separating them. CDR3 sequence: CASSFGVSNQPQHF. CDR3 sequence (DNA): TGTGCCAGCAGTTTCGGAGTTAGCAATCAGCCCCAGCATTTT.

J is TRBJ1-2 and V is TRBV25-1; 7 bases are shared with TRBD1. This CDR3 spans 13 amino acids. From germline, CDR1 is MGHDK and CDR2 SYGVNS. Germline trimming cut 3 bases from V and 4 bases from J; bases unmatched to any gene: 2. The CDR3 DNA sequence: TGTGCCAGCAGTGACAGGGGGACCTATGGCTACACCTTC. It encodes CASSDRGTYGYTF.

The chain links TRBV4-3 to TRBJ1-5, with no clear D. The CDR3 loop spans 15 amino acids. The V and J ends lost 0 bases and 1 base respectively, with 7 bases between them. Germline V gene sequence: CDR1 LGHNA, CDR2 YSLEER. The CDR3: CASSQDFLSNQPQHF. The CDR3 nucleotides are TGCGCCAGCAGCCAAGATTTCCTAAGCAATCAGCCCCAGCATTTT.

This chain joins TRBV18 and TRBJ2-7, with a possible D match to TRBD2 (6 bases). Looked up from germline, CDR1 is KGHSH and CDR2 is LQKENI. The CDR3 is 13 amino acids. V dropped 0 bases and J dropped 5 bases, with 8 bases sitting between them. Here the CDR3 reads CASSPPGLNEQYF. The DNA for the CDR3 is TGTGCCAGCTCACCACCGGGACTTAACGAGCAGTACTTC.

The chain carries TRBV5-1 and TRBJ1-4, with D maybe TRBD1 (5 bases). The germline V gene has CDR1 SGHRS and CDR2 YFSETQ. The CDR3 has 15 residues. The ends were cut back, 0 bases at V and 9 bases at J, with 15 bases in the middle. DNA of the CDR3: TGCGCCAGCAGCTTGGAGGTACAGGACCCCCAAAAACTGTTTTTT. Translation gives CASSLEVQDPQKLFF. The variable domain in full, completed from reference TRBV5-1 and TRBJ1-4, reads KAGVTQTPRYLIKTRGQQVTLSCSPISGHRSVSWYQQTPGQGLQFLFEYFSETQRNKGNFPGRFSGRQFSNSRSEMNVSTLELGDSALYLCASSLEVQDPQKLFFGSGTQLSVL.

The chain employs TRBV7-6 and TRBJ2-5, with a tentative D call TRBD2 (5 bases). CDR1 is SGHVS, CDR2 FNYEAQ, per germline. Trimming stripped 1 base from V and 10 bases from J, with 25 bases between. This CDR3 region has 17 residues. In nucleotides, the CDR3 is TGTGCCAGCAGCTTAGATCCCCCCCCACTGCCGCAAGGAGGCCAGTACTTC. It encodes CASSLDPPPLPQGGQYF.

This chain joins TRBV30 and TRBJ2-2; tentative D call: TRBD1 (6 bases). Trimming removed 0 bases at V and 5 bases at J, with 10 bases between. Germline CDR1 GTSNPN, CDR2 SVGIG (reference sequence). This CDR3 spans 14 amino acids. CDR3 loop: CAWSVVQGTGELFF. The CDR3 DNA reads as TGTGCCTGGAGTGTTGTGCAGGGGACCGGGGAGCTGTTTTTT.

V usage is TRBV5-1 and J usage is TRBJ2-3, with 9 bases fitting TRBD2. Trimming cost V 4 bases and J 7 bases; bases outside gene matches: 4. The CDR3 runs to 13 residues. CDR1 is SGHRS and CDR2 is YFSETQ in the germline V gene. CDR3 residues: CASSQTSGYTQYF. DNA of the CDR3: TGCGCCAGCAGCCAGACTAGCGGCTATACGCAGTATTTT.

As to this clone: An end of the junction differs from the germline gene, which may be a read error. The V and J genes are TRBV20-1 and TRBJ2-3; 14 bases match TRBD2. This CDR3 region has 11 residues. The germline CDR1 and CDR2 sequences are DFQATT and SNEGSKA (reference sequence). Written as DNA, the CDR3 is TGCAGTGCAAGACTAGCGGGGGGGACGCCTTTT. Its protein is CSARLAGGTPF.